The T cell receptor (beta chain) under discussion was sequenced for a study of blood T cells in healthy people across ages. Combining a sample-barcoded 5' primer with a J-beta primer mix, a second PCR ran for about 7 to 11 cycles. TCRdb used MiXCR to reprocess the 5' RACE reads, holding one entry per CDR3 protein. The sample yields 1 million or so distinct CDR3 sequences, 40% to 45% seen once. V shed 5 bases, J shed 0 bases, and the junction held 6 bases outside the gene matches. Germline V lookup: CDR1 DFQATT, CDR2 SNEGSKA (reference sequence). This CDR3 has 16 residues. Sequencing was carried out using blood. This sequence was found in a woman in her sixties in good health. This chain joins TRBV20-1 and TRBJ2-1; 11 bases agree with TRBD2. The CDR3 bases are TGCAGTGCTCTCGAGACTAGCGGGAACTCCTACAATGAGCAGTTCTTC. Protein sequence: CSALETSGNSYNEQFF.